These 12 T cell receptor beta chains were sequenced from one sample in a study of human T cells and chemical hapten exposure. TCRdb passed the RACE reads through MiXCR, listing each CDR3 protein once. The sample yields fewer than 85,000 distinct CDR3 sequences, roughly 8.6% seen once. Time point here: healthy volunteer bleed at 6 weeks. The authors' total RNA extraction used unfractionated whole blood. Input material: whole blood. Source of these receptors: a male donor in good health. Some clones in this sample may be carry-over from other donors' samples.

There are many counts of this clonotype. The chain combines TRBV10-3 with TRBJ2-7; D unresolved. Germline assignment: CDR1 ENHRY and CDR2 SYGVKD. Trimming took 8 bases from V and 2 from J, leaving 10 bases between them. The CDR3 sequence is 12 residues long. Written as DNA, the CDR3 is TGTGCCATCGGTACCACTACCTACGAGCAGTACTTC. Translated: CAIGTTTYEQYF.

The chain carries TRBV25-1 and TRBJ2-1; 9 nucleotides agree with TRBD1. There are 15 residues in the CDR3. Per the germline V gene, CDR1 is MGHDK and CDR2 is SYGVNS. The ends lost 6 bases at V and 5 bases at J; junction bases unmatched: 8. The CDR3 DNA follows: TGTGCCAGCAGGGGGCAGGGACAGGGTAACAATGAGCAGTTCTTC. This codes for CASRGQGQGNNEQFF.

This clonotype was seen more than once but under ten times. DNA for the CDR3: TGTGCCAGCAGCCAAGAGAAGGGGTTGGACACTGAAGCTTTCTTT. Translated: CASSQEKGLDTEAFF. The rearrangement joins TRBV4-2 to TRBJ1-1, with D tentatively TRBD1 (5 bases). Germline CDR1 is LGHNA and CDR2 is YNFKEQ. Trimming took 0 bases from V and 3 from J, leaving 11 bases between them. The CDR3 is 15 amino acids.

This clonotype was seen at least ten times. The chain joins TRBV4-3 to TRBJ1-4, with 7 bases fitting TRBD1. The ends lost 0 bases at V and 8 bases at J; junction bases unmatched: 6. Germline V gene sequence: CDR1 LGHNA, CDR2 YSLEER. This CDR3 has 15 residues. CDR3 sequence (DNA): TGCGCCAGCAGCCAAGAATCGAGGGGGCAGGAAAAACTGTTTTTT. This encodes CASSQESRGQEKLFF.

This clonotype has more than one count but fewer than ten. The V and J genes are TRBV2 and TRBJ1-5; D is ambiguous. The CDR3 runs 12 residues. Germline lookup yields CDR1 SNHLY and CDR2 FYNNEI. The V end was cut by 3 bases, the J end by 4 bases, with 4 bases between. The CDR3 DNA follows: TGTGCCAGCAGTGACGGGAATCAGCCCCAGCATTTT. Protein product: CASSDGNQPQHF.

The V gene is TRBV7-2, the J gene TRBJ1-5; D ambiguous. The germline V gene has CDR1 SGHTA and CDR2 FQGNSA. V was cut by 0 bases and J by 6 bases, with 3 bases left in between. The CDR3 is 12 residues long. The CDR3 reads CASSLARQPQHF. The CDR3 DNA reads TGTGCCAGCAGCTTAGCGCGTCAGCCCCAGCATTTT.

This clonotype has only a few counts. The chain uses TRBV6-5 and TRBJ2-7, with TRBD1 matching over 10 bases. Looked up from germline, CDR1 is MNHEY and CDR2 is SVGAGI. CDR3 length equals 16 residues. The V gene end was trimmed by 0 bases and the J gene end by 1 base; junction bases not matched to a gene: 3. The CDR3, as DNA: TGTGCCAGCAGTTACTCGAGGACAGGGGGTTCCTACGAGCAGTACTTC. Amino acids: CASSYSRTGGSYEQYF.

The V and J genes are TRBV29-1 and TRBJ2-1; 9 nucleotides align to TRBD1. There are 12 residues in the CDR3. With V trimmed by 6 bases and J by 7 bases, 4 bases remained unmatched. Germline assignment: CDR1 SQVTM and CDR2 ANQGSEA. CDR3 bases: TGCAGCGTCGGGACAGGGAGGAATGAGCAGTTCTTC. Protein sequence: CSVGTGRNEQFF.

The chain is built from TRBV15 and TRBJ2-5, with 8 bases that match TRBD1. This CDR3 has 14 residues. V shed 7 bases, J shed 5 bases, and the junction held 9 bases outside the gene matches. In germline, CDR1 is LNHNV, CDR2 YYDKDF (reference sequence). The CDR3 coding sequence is TGTGCCACCACCCCCGACAGGGGATATGAGACCCAGTACTTC. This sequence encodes CATTPDRGYETQYF.

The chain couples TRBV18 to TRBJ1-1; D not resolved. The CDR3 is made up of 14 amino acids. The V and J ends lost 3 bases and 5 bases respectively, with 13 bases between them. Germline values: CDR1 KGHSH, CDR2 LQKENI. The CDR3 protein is CASSPGRAGTEAFF. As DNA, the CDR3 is TGTGCCAGCTCACCGGGGAGGGCTGGGACTGAAGCTTTCTTT.

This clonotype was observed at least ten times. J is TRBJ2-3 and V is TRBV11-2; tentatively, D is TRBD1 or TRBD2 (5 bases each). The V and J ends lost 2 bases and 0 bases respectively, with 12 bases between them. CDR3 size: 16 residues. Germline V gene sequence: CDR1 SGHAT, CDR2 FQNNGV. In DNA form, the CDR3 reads TGTGCCAGCAGCTTACGGGACGGTGTTAGCACAGATACGCAGTATTTT. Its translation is CASSLRDGVSTDTQYF.

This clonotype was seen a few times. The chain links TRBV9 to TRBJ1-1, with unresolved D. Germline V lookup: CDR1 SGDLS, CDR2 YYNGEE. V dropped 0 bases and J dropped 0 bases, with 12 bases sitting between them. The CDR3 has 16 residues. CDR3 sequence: CASSVGKGSMNTEAFF. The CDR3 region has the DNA TGTGCCAGCAGCGTAGGGAAAGGGAGCATGAACACTGAAGCTTTCTTT.